These 26 T cell receptor beta chains came from one sample sequenced in a study of T cell changes during pregnancy in multiple sclerosis. Generated by immunoSEQ multiplex PCR, the TCRdb table keeps only in-frame clones and is missing some. Of 40,000 to 45,000 clones listed, approximately 92% were seen once; the top ten hold around 1.3%. The sequencing sample was made of peripheral blood. These receptors all come from a female donor with multiple sclerosis, enrolled in a pregnancy study.

The genes are TRBV14 and TRBJ2-7; D is ambiguous. V was shortened by 3 bases and J by 2 bases, with 8 bases between the two germline ends. The germline gives CDR1 SGHDN, CDR2 FVKESK. The CDR3 length is 13 residues. The CDR3 loop is CASSQFGTYEQYF. In DNA form, the CDR3 reads TGTGCCAGCAGCCAGTTCGGAACCTACGAGCAGTACTTC.

This chain joins TRBV2 and TRBJ2-3, with 7 bases matching TRBD2. From germline, CDR1 is SNHLY and CDR2 FYNNEI. The CDR3 has 13 amino acids. V was clipped by 6 bases and J by 2 bases; unmatched bases: 2. The CDR3 here is CASRREDTDTQYF. CDR3 coding DNA: TGTGCCAGCAGACGGGAGGACACAGATACGCAGTATTTT.

The chain is built from TRBV5-1 and TRBJ2-6; D is ambiguous. Germline CDR1 is SGHRS and CDR2 is YFSETQ. Trimming pared 3 bases from V and 0 bases from J, leaving 7 bases between. The CDR3 length is 15 residues. CDR3 bases: TGCGCCAGCAGCTCGCTCAGCTCTGGGGCCAACGTCCTGACTTTC. This gives the protein CASSSLSSGANVLTF.

In this sample, this clone turned up a few times. The rearrangement uses TRBV11-2 and TRBJ1-1, with 7 bases lining up with TRBD1. Germline assignment: CDR1 SGHAT and CDR2 FQNNGV. The V and J ends lost 0 bases and 8 bases, in that order; junction bases with no gene match: 12. CDR3 length: 16 residues. As DNA, the CDR3 is TGTGCCAGCAGCTTAGATCGGACCAGGGGGGCACGGGAAGCTTTCTTT. It is translated as CASSLDRTRGAREAFF.

CDR3 sequence: CASSAKQGVVPEAFF. CDR3 nucleotide sequence: TGTGCCAGCAGTGCCAAACAGGGGGTGGTCCCTGAAGCTTTCTTT. The rearrangement links TRBV27 to TRBJ1-1, with 8 bases that match TRBD1. V gave up 5 bases and J gave up 6 bases; unmatched junction bases: 11. Looked up from germline, CDR1 is MNHEY and CDR2 is SMNVEV (reference sequence). The CDR3 has 15 residues.

The chain joins TRBV27 to TRBJ1-5, with 8 bases that match TRBD1. The CDR3 is 15 amino acids. CDR1 is MNHEY, CDR2 SMNVEV, per germline (reference sequence). The V and J ends lost 6 bases and 0 bases, in that order; junction bases with no gene match: 4. In DNA form, the CDR3 reads TGTGCCAGCAGGAAGACAGGGGTTAGCAATCAGCCCCAGCATTTT. The encoded protein is CASRKTGVSNQPQHF.

The V gene is TRBV15, the J gene TRBJ1-5; D is possibly TRBD1 (6 bases). Germline V gene data show CDR1 as LNHNV and CDR2 as YYDKDF (reference sequence). This CDR3 has 13 amino acids. V shed 8 bases and J shed 6 bases, with 14 bases lying between them. The CDR3 DNA sequence: TGTGCCACCGCCACAGGGAGCGGTCAGCCCCAGCATTTT. Translation gives CATATGSGQPQHF.

This chain links TRBV28 with TRBJ1-2; maybe TRBD1 (5 bases). The germline V gene has CDR1 MDHEN and CDR2 SYDVKM. This CDR3 comprises 17 residues. The V end lost 5 bases, the J end lost 4 bases, and 23 bases lay between the germline ends. Written as DNA, the CDR3 is TGTGCCAGCAGTCCCACTTGGGGCCGTGAAGGCCGCTATGGCTACACCTTC. This codes for CASSPTWGREGRYGYTF.

The chain recombines TRBV7-3 with TRBJ2-1; TRBD2 matches 8 bases. The J segment lost 7 bases and the V segment lost 0 bases, leaving 2 bases of the junction unmatched. The germline gives CDR1 SGHTA, CDR2 FQGTGA. The CDR3 sequence is 14 residues long. CDR3 sequence reads: CASSLTGTSNEQFF. The DNA for the CDR3 is TGTGCCAGCAGCTTAACGGGGACTAGTAATGAGCAGTTCTTC.

The chain joins TRBV28 to TRBJ1-2; no reliable D call. With 1 base removed from V and 4 bases from J, the gap between germline ends came to 10 bases. The CDR3 totals 14 residues. Per germline, CDR1 MDHEN and CDR2 SYDVKM. CDR3 DNA: TGTGCCAGCAGTTTATCCGGGCAGAGCTATGGCTACACCTTC. Translation: CASSLSGQSYGYTF.

This chain uses TRBV27 with TRBJ2-7; D unclear. This CDR3 contains 12 residues. Germline values: CDR1 MNHEY, CDR2 SMNVEV (reference sequence). V dropped 6 bases and J dropped 6 bases, with 12 bases sitting between them. CDR3 in DNA: TGTGCCAGCAGCCGTTCGACGGGCGAGCAGTACTTC. It codes for CASSRSTGEQYF.

The CDR3 DNA follows: TGTGCCTTTTCCTGGCAGACCGCAACTAATGAAAAACTGTTTTTT. Its protein product is CAFSWQTATNEKLFF. The chain uses TRBV10-3 and TRBJ1-4; D unclear. With 11 bases removed from V and 0 bases from J, the gap between germline ends came to 16 bases. CDR1 is ENHRY and CDR2 is SYGVKD in the germline V gene. The CDR3 length is 15 residues.

In regard to this clone: It is unclear where the CDR3 begins or ends on the DNA, so no DNA is shown, and the CDR3 is as TCRdb lists it. The chain employs TRBV28 and TRBJ1-2; the table's D call, TRBD1, was not checked against the DNA. The CDR3 spans 15 residues, counting both ends. Germline V gene lookup returns CDR1 MDHEN and CDR2 SYDVKM. The chain's CDR3 is CASSSTTVGQGANTF.

This chain links TRBV2 with TRBJ2-7, with 10 bases fitting TRBD2. V shed 11 bases and J 0 bases; nucleotides not matched to a gene: 10. This CDR3 region has 15 residues. Germline V gene data show CDR1 as SNHLY and CDR2 as FYNNEI. Here the CDR3 reads CAQKVGTSVSYEQYF. The CDR3 DNA is TGTGCCCAGAAGGTAGGGACTAGCGTCTCCTACGAGCAGTACTTC.

This sequence joins TRBV7-2 and TRBJ2-7; TRBD1 matches at 10 bases. J lost 3 bases, V lost 6 bases, and 5 bases had no gene match. Per germline, CDR1 SGHTA and CDR2 FQGNSA. The CDR3 is made up of 14 amino acids. The CDR3 DNA sequence: TGTGCCAGCAGTCTAAGGGACAGGGGCTACGAGCAGTACTTC. Protein product: CASSLRDRGYEQYF.

This clone was found a few times. The V gene is TRBV18, the J gene TRBJ1-2; 9 bases align to TRBD1. The V gene end was trimmed by 2 bases and the J gene end by 4 bases; junction bases not matched to a gene: 8. The V gene's germline CDR1 is KGHSH and CDR2 LQKENI. This CDR3 has 16 amino acids. CDR3 amino acids: CASSPGQGKDGYGYTF. Here the CDR3 DNA reads TGTGCCAGCTCACCAGGACAGGGGAAGGATGGCTATGGCTACACCTTC.

This clone has only one observation. V is TRBV6-1 and J is TRBJ1-2; D is ambiguous. V lost 8 bases to trimming and J lost 0 bases, with 4 bases between them. CDR1 is MNHNS and CDR2 is SASEGT in the germline V gene. This CDR3 has 11 amino acids. CDR3 amino acids: CASATNYGYTF. CDR3 nucleotide sequence: TGTGCCAGCGCCACTAACTATGGCTACACCTTC.

V gene TRBV4-1 combines with J gene TRBJ1-2; 10 nucleotides match TRBD1. The V gene's germline CDR1 is MGHRA and CDR2 YSYEKL. V lost 3 bases and J lost 3; bases outside the gene matches: 1. CDR3 length: 14 residues. CDR3 in DNA: TGCGCCAGCAGCCAGGGGACAGGGGACTATGGCTACACCTTC. Its translation: CASSQGTGDYGYTF.

The genes are TRBV6-4 and TRBJ2-2; D is ambiguous. The V and J ends lost 3 bases and 0 bases respectively, with 14 bases between them. Per the germline V gene, CDR1 is MRHNA and CDR2 is SNTAGT. The CDR3 consists of 17 residues. The CDR3 region is CASSEGPGRANTGELFF. CDR3 sequence (DNA): TGTGCCAGCAGTGAAGGGCCAGGACGAGCGAACACCGGGGAGCTGTTTTTT.

The chain employs TRBV10-2 and TRBJ2-7; perhaps D is TRBD1 or TRBD2 (5 bases each). CDR3 length equals 14 residues. Germline CDR1 and CDR2: WSHSY and SAAADI. V shed 7 bases and J shed 2 bases, with 15 bases lying between them. CDR3 loop: CASMGEYPTYEQYF. CDR3 sequence (DNA): TGCGCCAGCATGGGGGAGTACCCGACCTACGAGCAGTACTTC.

V gene TRBV29-1 combines with J gene TRBJ2-7; TRBD1 agrees at 7 bases. V was clipped by 6 bases and J by 5 bases; unmatched bases: 13. There are 14 residues in the CDR3. Germline CDR1 is SQVTM and CDR2 is ANQGSEA. DNA for the CDR3: TGCAGCGTCTCACCCCGACAGGGTAGCAACGAGCAGTACTTC. Its protein product is CSVSPRQGSNEQYF.

This clone showed up just once. The genes are TRBV2 and TRBJ1-5; no clear D. V was clipped by 6 bases and J by 4 bases, with 10 bases between them. This CDR3 is 13 amino acids long. CDR1 SNHLY and CDR2 FYNNEI come from the germline V gene. The CDR3 DNA sequence: TGTGCCAGCAGCCAGGAAAGGAATCAGCCCCAGCATTTT. Amino acid sequence: CASSQERNQPQHF.

The chain recombines TRBV6-4 with TRBJ2-2, with 8 bases lining up with TRBD2. CDR3 size: 16 residues. Looked up from germline, CDR1 is MRHNA and CDR2 is SNTAGT. V gave up 2 bases and J gave up 7 bases; unmatched junction bases: 9. The DNA of the CDR3 is TGTGCCAGCAGTGACGGCCCTAGCGGGCTTAACGGGGAGCTGTTTTTT. This encodes CASSDGPSGLNGELFF.

The chain employs TRBV10-1 and TRBJ2-3, with 7 bases that match TRBD1. The CDR3 consists of 14 residues. Germline CDR1 reads WNHNN; CDR2 reads SYGVQD (reference sequence). The junction had 5 bases not matched to a gene; V was cut back by 6 bases and J by 2 bases. This chain's CDR3 is CASSEGALTDTQYF. The DNA for the CDR3 is TGCGCCAGCAGCGAGGGGGCCCTCACAGATACGCAGTATTTT.

The genes are TRBV29-1 and TRBJ2-7; a weak D match, TRBD1 (6 bases). The germline V gene has CDR1 SQVTM and CDR2 ANQGSEA. The CDR3 extends over 13 amino acids. V dropped 4 bases and J dropped 0 bases, with 10 bases sitting between them. In nucleotides, the CDR3 is TGCAGCGTTGTGAGGACAGCCTCCTACGAGCAGTACTTC. Its translation: CSVVRTASYEQYF.

In DNA, the CDR3 is TGTGCCAGCAGCCCACGGACTTTCTGGAACACTGAAGCTTTCTTT. It is translated as CASSPRTFWNTEAFF. V and J are TRBV14 and TRBJ1-1; D unresolved. CDR3 length equals 15 residues. The V and J ends lost 4 bases and 1 base respectively, with 13 bases between them. Germline values: CDR1 SGHDN, CDR2 FVKESK.